This T cell receptor (beta chain) was sequenced during a study of blood T cell repertoires in COVID-19 (dated by TCRdb to 2018 to 2020). For the wider study: The collaborator samples originated in the United States, Italy and Spain and spanned the acute and convalescent phases of COVID-19. The prospective study material was composed of cDNA or gDNA derived from T cells, B-cell-depleted T cells, or PBMCs. The dataset comprised deeply sampled blood TCRbeta repertoires from subjects exposed to, actively infected with, or recovered from COVID-19. The repertoires were released in a freely available public database intended as a resource for research on the immune response to SARS-CoV-2. Samples were obtained from the ongoing ImmuneRACE study (first 160 participants) and from some 1,200 subjects provided by 6 global collaborators. Sample metadata almost always included a de-identified subject ID, COVID-19 status, age in years and sex. Where available, HLA class I and class II types were taken from metadata supplied by the sample provider and were not determined by assay-based typing.

On the study overall, not on this receptor specifically: The amount of clinical and demographic metadata varied by source and participant and was provided uncurated.

A single count supports this clone. No antigen is known for it. No clone much larger than this one lies a single base away; base qualities are absent. The germline V gene provides CDR1 LGHNA and CDR2 YNFKEQ. From cysteine to phenylalanine, the CDR3 is 21 amino acids long. Only the CDR3 portion is preserved as DNA: 63 bases, with reading frame beginning at the first base. V lost 4 bases and J lost 0 bases; the stretch between them is 30 bases long. In Seattle, one collaborating source enrolled patients while the infection was active and tracked those patients longitudinally over the course of disease. The collaborating institutions used their own protocols to collect whole blood in K2EDTA tubes. For TCRbeta analysis, collaborators shipped samples as frozen whole blood, isolated PBMCs, or DNA extracted from either of those sample types. TCRbeta CDR3 regions were amplified from genomic DNA using the immunoSEQ Assay, a bias-controlled multiplex PCR. Per the authors' processing: The number of nucleated cells in each sample was estimated by amplification of reference gene primers within the assay. Sequence reads were collapsed and filtered to measure the absolute abundance of every unique TCRbeta CDR3 rearrangement. For each sample, productive Simpson clonality was calculated by taking the square root of Simpson's diversity index across productive rearrangements. As stored in TCRdb, this immuneACCESS dataset retains in-frame rearrangements with V and J assigned. A fraction of the clones does not appear; measured against another copy, unresolved V genes explain less than half of the discrepancy, and the remainder lacks a known reason. Clone size and the V and J calls come from that table; the DNA yielded D and trimming. The sample table contains about 410,000 clones; only one count was recorded for approximately 91% of them. The ten largest clones add up to 1.5% to 1.8% of the sample.

The specimen sequenced was peripheral blood. The TCR originated in a woman in her forties with COVID-19, enrolled during active disease. The chain joins TRBV4-2 to TRBJ1-1; too little of a D gene remains to name it. The CDR3 has the sequence CASSLRLGQVGLSPMNTEAFF. The bases read TGTGCCAGCAGCCTAAGGTTGGGTCAGGTAGGATTGAGTCCTATGAACACTGAAGCTTTCTTT.